This T cell receptor beta chain derives from a study of CD8+ T cells in alopecia areata. As for the study in general: Oral tofacitinib, 5 to 10 mg twice daily, was given in an open-label trial. General study findings and limits: Sharing of TCRs across patients appeared less clear than in mice, possibly for HLA-related reasons.

A note on this clone: Its specificity is unknown.

RNA extraction and reverse transcription yielded cDNA as sequencing template. Sequenced by immunoSEQ multiplex PCR; TCRdb stores in-frame clones only, minus some. The sample has 8,000 to 10,000 clones; 65% to 80% are singletons. Peripheral blood and lesional scalp punch biopsies were taken from alopecia areata patients. Trimming shortened V by 3 bases and J by 6 bases, and 1 base separated the two germline ends. This CDR3 has 10 amino acids. The germline CDR1 and CDR2 sequences are SEHNR and FQNEAQ (reference sequence). Input material: skin. The V call is TRBV7-9, the J call TRBJ2-3, with D unclear. The receptor was isolated from a human donor with alopecia areata. The CDR3 bases are TGTGCCAGCAGCTTGGATACGCAGTATTTT. Protein product: CASSLDTQYF. Supplemented by reference TRBV7-9 and TRBJ2-3, the full variable domain reads DTGVSQNPRHKITKRGQNVTFRCDPISEHNRLYWYRQTLGQGPEFLTYFQNEAQLEKSRLLSDRFSAERPKGSFSTLEIQRTEQGDSAMYLCASSLDTQYFGPGTRLTVL.